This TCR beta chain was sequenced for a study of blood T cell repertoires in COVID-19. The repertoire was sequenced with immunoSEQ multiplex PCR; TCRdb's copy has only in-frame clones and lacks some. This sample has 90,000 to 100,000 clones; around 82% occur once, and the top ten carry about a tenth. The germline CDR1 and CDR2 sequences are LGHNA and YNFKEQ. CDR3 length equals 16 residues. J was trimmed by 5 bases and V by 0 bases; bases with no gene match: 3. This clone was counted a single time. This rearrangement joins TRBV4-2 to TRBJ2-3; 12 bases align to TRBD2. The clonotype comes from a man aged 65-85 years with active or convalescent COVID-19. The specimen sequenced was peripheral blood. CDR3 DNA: TGTGCCAGCAGCCAAGAAATACTAGCGGGGGGAGATACGCAGTATTTT. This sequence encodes CASSQEILAGGDTQYF.